This is a list of T cell receptor beta chains from one sample in a study of vaccination and CD4 T cells after COVID-19. TCRdb recomputed calls from the PCR reads with MiXCR, one row per CDR3 protein. The sample shows about 23,000 distinct CDR3 sequences, approximately 67% of them seen only once. These TCRs' antigens remain unknown. The specimen was CD4+ T cells from blood, cultured in vitro, collected after SARS-CoV-2 vaccination. These receptors all stem from a human donor who received a COVID-19 vaccine. Both conserved end residues are part of each CDR3. D genes are given only for firm matches. Clone size is not always given. Where it is, it says once, few, many or a class for expanded clones.

D gene: -; clone size: few; J gene: TRBJ1-1; V gene: TRBV10-3; CDR3 protein: CAISLTHPNTEAFF; CDR3 DNA: TGTGCCATCAGCCTGACTCACCCGAACACTGAAGCTTTCTTT
D gene: TRBD2; clone size: -; J gene: TRBJ2-5; V gene: TRBV11-2; CDR3 protein: CASSFDASGVETQYF; CDR3 DNA: TGTGCCAGCAGCTTTGATGCTAGCGGGGTAGAGACCCAGTACTTC
D gene: -; clone size: few; J gene: TRBJ2-2; V gene: TRBV24-1; CDR3 protein: CATRDTSAGTGELFF; CDR3 DNA: TGTGCCACCAGAGACACTTCGGCGGGCACCGGGGAGCTGTTTTTT
D gene: -; clone size: -; J gene: TRBJ1-5; V gene: TRBV2; CDR3 protein: CASRDSANQPQHF; CDR3 DNA: TGTGCCAGCAGGGACAGCGCAAATCAGCCCCAGCATTTT
D gene: -; clone size: once; J gene: TRBJ1-2; V gene: TRBV7-2; CDR3 protein: CASNPSPPFGYGYTF; CDR3 DNA: TGTGCCAGCAACCCCTCCCCCCCCTTTGGCTATGGCTACACCTTC
D gene: TRBD1; clone size: -; J gene: TRBJ2-6; V gene: TRBV28; CDR3 protein: CASSSGTAGANVLTF; CDR3 DNA: TGTGCCAGCAGTTCTGGGACAGCTGGGGCCAACGTCCTGACTTTC
D gene: -; clone size: once; J gene: TRBJ1-1; V gene: TRBV12-3/TRBV12-4; CDR3 protein: CASSTKGERAFF; CDR3 DNA: TGTGCCAGCAGTACGAAGGGGGAGAGAGCTTTCTTT
D gene: -; clone size: -; J gene: TRBJ1-2; V gene: TRBV6-1; CDR3 protein: CASRAGDYGYTF; CDR3 DNA: TGTGCCAGCAGGGCAGGGGACTATGGCTACACCTTC
D gene: -; clone size: -; J gene: TRBJ2-7; V gene: TRBV7-8; CDR3 protein: CASSLPGSSYEQYF; CDR3 DNA: TGTGCCAGCAGCTTACCGGGTAGCTCCTACGAGCAGTACTTC
D gene: -; clone size: -; J gene: TRBJ1-1; V gene: TRBV2; CDR3 protein: CASSEGHINTEAFF; CDR3 DNA: TGTGCCAGCAGTGAAGGGCATATAAACACTGAAGCTTTCTTT
D gene: -; clone size: -; J gene: TRBJ2-7; V gene: TRBV7-2; CDR3 protein: CASSPGTRSSYEQYF; CDR3 DNA: TGTGCCAGCAGCCCAGGAACTAGGAGCTCCTACGAGCAGTACTTC
D gene: TRBD1; clone size: -; J gene: TRBJ1-5; V gene: TRBV30; CDR3 protein: CAWSQGAGNQPQHF; CDR3 DNA: TGTGCCTGGAGTCAGGGGGCCGGCAATCAGCCCCAGCATTTT
D gene: -; clone size: -; J gene: TRBJ1-2; V gene: TRBV20-1; CDR3 protein: CSASLPGEYYGYTF; CDR3 DNA: TGCAGTGCTAGTCTTCCCGGGGAATACTATGGCTACACCTTC
D gene: -; clone size: once; J gene: TRBJ2-5; V gene: TRBV5-5; CDR3 protein: CASSHSAVGQETQYF; CDR3 DNA: TGTGCCAGCAGCCACAGTGCAGTGGGTCAAGAGACCCAGTACTTC
D gene: -; clone size: -; J gene: TRBJ1-2; V gene: TRBV5-1; CDR3 protein: CASSLGPERDYGYTF; CDR3 DNA: TGCGCCAGCAGCTTGGGCCCAGAAAGGGACTATGGCTACACCTTC
D gene: -; clone size: -; J gene: TRBJ1-2; V gene: TRBV19; CDR3 protein: CASRPAYEPYGYTF; CDR3 DNA: TGTGCCAGCCGCCCGGCTTACGAGCCTTATGGCTACACCTTC
D gene: -; clone size: -; J gene: TRBJ2-3; V gene: TRBV4-1; CDR3 protein: CASSQDRAQGPDTQYF; CDR3 DNA: TGCGCCAGCAGCCAAGATCGGGCCCAGGGTCCAGATACGCAGTATTTT
D gene: -; clone size: -; J gene: TRBJ1-2; V gene: TRBV29-1; CDR3 protein: CSVAVGYGYTF; CDR3 DNA: TGCAGCGTTGCGGTTGGCTATGGCTACACCTTC
D gene: -; clone size: -; J gene: TRBJ1-1; V gene: TRBV7-6; CDR3 protein: CASSLGRVVRGGMNTEAFF; CDR3 DNA: TGTGCCAGCAGCTTAGGCCGGGTAGTACGGGGGGGGATGAACACTGAAGCTTTCTTT
D gene: -; clone size: once; J gene: TRBJ1-6; V gene: TRBV6-1; CDR3 protein: CASSDRQDNSPLHF; CDR3 DNA: TGTGCCAGCAGTGATAGACAGGATAATTCACCCCTCCACTTT
D gene: TRBD1; clone size: -; J gene: TRBJ1-2; V gene: TRBV7-9; CDR3 protein: CASSLTGKEVGYTF; CDR3 DNA: TGTGCCAGCAGCTTGACAGGGAAGGAGGTCGGCTACACCTTC
D gene: TRBD2; clone size: few; J gene: TRBJ2-3; V gene: TRBV20-1; CDR3 protein: CSALAEDTDTQYF; CDR3 DNA: TGCAGTGCTCTAGCGGAGGACACAGATACGCAGTATTTT
D gene: -; clone size: once; J gene: TRBJ1-6; V gene: TRBV9; CDR3 protein: CASSPLGRNSPLHF; CDR3 DNA: TGTGCCAGCAGCCCCCTAGGGCGAAATTCACCCCTCCACTTT
D gene: -; clone size: -; J gene: TRBJ1-1; V gene: TRBV12-3/TRBV12-4; CDR3 protein: CASSLRMITEAFF; CDR3 DNA: TGTGCCAGCAGTTTGAGAATGATCACTGAAGCTTTCTTT
D gene: -; clone size: -; J gene: TRBJ1-6; V gene: TRBV19; CDR3 protein: CASQSGDSPRPLHF; CDR3 DNA: TGTGCCAGTCAATCCGGGGATAGCCCTAGGCCCCTCCACTTT
D gene: TRBD2; clone size: -; J gene: TRBJ2-3; V gene: TRBV24-1; CDR3 protein: CATSDPGEGVRDTQYF; CDR3 DNA: TGTGCCACCAGTGACCCCGGGGAGGGAGTTAGAGATACGCAGTATTTT
D gene: -; clone size: -; J gene: TRBJ2-1; V gene: TRBV6-5; CDR3 protein: CASSYSGQLGSYNEQFF; CDR3 DNA: TGTGCCAGCAGTTACTCCGGACAGCTTGGCTCCTACAATGAGCAGTTCTTC
D gene: TRBD1; clone size: few; J gene: TRBJ2-2; V gene: TRBV30; CDR3 protein: CAWSGTGYTGELFF; CDR3 DNA: TGTGCCTGGAGTGGGACAGGGTATACCGGGGAGCTGTTTTTT
D gene: TRBD1; clone size: -; J gene: TRBJ1-2; V gene: TRBV5-4; CDR3 protein: CASSLGRVGGAEGYTF; CDR3 DNA: TGTGCCAGCAGCCTTGGCCGTGTAGGGGGCGCGGAAGGCTACACCTTC
D gene: -; clone size: -; J gene: TRBJ2-7; V gene: TRBV6-5; CDR3 protein: CASSYHREQYF; CDR3 DNA: TGTGCCAGCAGTTACCACAGGGAGCAGTACTTC
D gene: -; clone size: -; J gene: TRBJ2-5; V gene: TRBV25-1; CDR3 protein: CASKASLETQYF; CDR3 DNA: TGTGCCAGCAAGGCCTCGTTGGAGACCCAGTACTTC
D gene: TRBD2; clone size: -; J gene: TRBJ2-3; V gene: TRBV10-3; CDR3 protein: CASSPLAGGNTDTQYF; CDR3 DNA: TGTGCCAGCAGTCCGCTAGCGGGGGGAAACACAGATACGCAGTATTTT
D gene: TRBD2; clone size: few; J gene: TRBJ2-5; V gene: TRBV6-1; CDR3 protein: CASIGLAGPTQETQYF; CDR3 DNA: TGTGCCAGCATAGGGCTAGCGGGGCCTACCCAAGAGACCCAGTACTTC
D gene: TRBD1; clone size: -; J gene: TRBJ2-7; V gene: TRBV10-3; CDR3 protein: CATSSQGDEQYF; CDR3 DNA: TGTGCCACCAGTTCACAGGGGGACGAGCAGTACTTC
D gene: TRBD1; clone size: -; J gene: TRBJ1-2; V gene: TRBV12-3/TRBV12-4; CDR3 protein: CASTPGQGVSGYTF; CDR3 DNA: TGTGCCAGCACCCCGGGACAGGGGGTATCTGGCTACACCTTC
D gene: -; clone size: -; J gene: TRBJ1-1; V gene: TRBV24-1; CDR3 protein: CATRSSQLNTEAFF; CDR3 DNA: TGTGCCACCAGAAGCTCACAGTTGAACACTGAAGCTTTCTTT
D gene: -; clone size: -; J gene: TRBJ2-5; V gene: TRBV20-1; CDR3 protein: CSARAQETQYF; CDR3 DNA: TGCAGTGCTAGAGCCCAAGAGACCCAGTACTTC
D gene: -; clone size: -; J gene: TRBJ1-6; V gene: TRBV30; CDR3 protein: CAWRVIQGSNSPLHF; CDR3 DNA: TGTGCCTGGAGGGTAATCCAGGGTAGTAATTCACCCCTCCACTTT
D gene: TRBD2; clone size: -; J gene: TRBJ2-3; V gene: TRBV5-4; CDR3 protein: CASSGTLGGEADTQYF; CDR3 DNA: TGTGCCAGCAGCGGGACTCTGGGGGGGGAAGCAGATACGCAGTATTTT
D gene: TRBD1; clone size: -; J gene: TRBJ1-6; V gene: TRBV7-6; CDR3 protein: CASSLAGTGSNSPLHF; CDR3 DNA: TGTGCCAGCAGCTTAGCGGGGACAGGATCTAATTCACCCCTCCACTTT
D gene: TRBD1; clone size: -; J gene: TRBJ1-2; V gene: TRBV6-4; CDR3 protein: CASSEGGAGGYTF; CDR3 DNA: TGTGCCAGCAGTGAAGGGGGCGCCGGTGGCTACACCTTC
D gene: TRBD2; clone size: -; J gene: TRBJ2-7; V gene: TRBV20-1; CDR3 protein: CSAKTSGAGEQYF; CDR3 DNA: TGCAGTGCGAAGACTAGCGGGGCAGGAGAGCAGTACTTC
D gene: -; clone size: once; J gene: TRBJ2-5; V gene: TRBV12-3/TRBV12-4; CDR3 protein: CASSLRGRETQYF; CDR3 DNA: TGTGCCAGCAGCTTGAGGGGTCGGGAGACCCAGTACTTC
D gene: -; clone size: -; J gene: TRBJ2-5; V gene: TRBV19; CDR3 protein: CASSLGHPGLLETQYF; CDR3 DNA: TGTGCCAGTAGTCTCGGACACCCGGGGTTGTTGGAGACCCAGTACTTC
D gene: -; clone size: -; J gene: TRBJ2-7; V gene: TRBV6-1; CDR3 protein: CATRPTLQPYEQYF; CDR3 DNA: TGTGCCACCAGGCCGACCCTTCAACCCTACGAGCAGTACTTC
D gene: -; clone size: -; J gene: TRBJ1-2; V gene: TRBV6-5; CDR3 protein: CASSYRQTNYGYTF; CDR3 DNA: TGTGCCAGCAGTTACAGACAGACTAACTATGGCTACACCTTC
D gene: -; clone size: -; J gene: TRBJ1-1; V gene: TRBV19; CDR3 protein: CASSTLRADYSNTEAFF; CDR3 DNA: TGTGCCAGTAGTACCCTCCGGGCAGATTACTCGAACACTGAAGCTTTCTTT